This section outlines one T cell receptor (beta chain) sequence together with its context. This may arise from a read error, as a much more abundant clone is one base away. Germline V gives CDR1 MNHNS, CDR2 SASEGT. CDR3 length equals 16 residues. The data were taken from a study of T cells in Graves' hyperthyroidism and ophthalmopathy. Amplified TCR beta CDR3 regions derived from RNA transcripts. HTBI primers were employed in a first-round RT-PCR of the TCR CDR3. One entry per CDR3 protein, called by TCRdb with MiXCR from the multiplex PCR reads. Of a few hundred thousand distinct CDR3 sequences detected, around 16% appear once; the ten largest clones hold 40% to 65%.

Sequenced material: blood. This TCR was sampled from a woman aged 45-65 years with Graves' hyperthyroidism. The chain carries TRBV6-1 and TRBJ1-2, with D tentatively TRBD1 (5 bases). The CDR3 DNA sequence: TGTGCCAGCAGACTCCCGCTTGGGGACGGGCTCTATGACTACACCTTC. This sequence encodes CASRLPLGDGLYDYTF.